These 27 T cell receptor beta chains share one sample of origin, sequenced in a study of T cells after yellow fever vaccination. TCRdb reanalysed the 5' RACE reads using MiXCR and keeps one entry per CDR3 protein. The data show fewer than 350,000 distinct CDR3 sequences, 3.5% to 5% seen once. Specimen: PBMCs, collected 15 days after the yellow fever booster vaccination. The source of these receptors is a man between 18 and 35 years old who received the YFV17D yellow fever vaccine.

This clonotype was seen at least ten times. The rearrangement joins TRBV5-6 to TRBJ2-7, with D perhaps given as TRBD1 or TRBD2 (6 bases each). CDR3 length equals 14 residues. V was pared by 1 base and J by 3 bases, with 11 bases between. Germline CDR1 is SGHDT and CDR2 is YYEEEE. The CDR3 loop is CASSLWGAIYEQYF. The CDR3 DNA follows: TGTGCCAGCAGCTTGTGGGGGGCCATCTACGAGCAGTACTTC.

This clonotype was observed a few times. The chain is built from TRBV12-3 or TRBV12-4 and TRBJ2-7; D is unresolved. The V gene lost 6 bases and the J gene lost 1 base, with 16 bases spanning the gap. The CDR3 runs to 15 residues. As DNA, the CDR3 is TGTGCCAGCAGCGAAAGGGTAGGGCCTTCCTACGAGCAGTACTTC. Translation gives CASSERVGPSYEQYF.

The chain links TRBV5-6 to TRBJ1-1; D may be TRBD1 (5 bases). Germline lookup yields CDR1 SGHDT and CDR2 YYEEEE. The CDR3 consists of 16 residues. The germline V and J ends were trimmed by 2 bases and 7 bases, with 21 bases remaining between them. Here the CDR3 DNA reads TGTGCCAGCAGCTTTCGCCGGACTGCTTTGGGGGATGAAGCTTTCTTT. Its protein product is CASSFRRTALGDEAFF.

The sample holds many counts of this clonotype. At one end the junction does not follow the germline gene, possibly because of a read error. The CDR3 spells CASSQGGETSYEQYF. CDR3 nucleotides: TGTGCCAGCAGTCAAGGGGGGGAGACCTCCTACGAGCAGTACTTC. The chain joins TRBV3-1 to TRBJ2-7; tentative D call: TRBD2 (7 bases). The CDR3 has 15 residues. From germline, CDR1 is LGHDT and CDR2 YNNKEL (reference sequence).

This sequence joins TRBV28 and TRBJ2-7, with TRBD1 matching over 7 bases. The junction had 6 bases not matched to a gene; V was cut back by 7 bases and J by 0 bases. In germline, CDR1 is MDHEN, CDR2 SYDVKM. The CDR3 loop spans 14 amino acids. For the CDR3, the DNA is TGTGCCAGCACCCCGAGACAGGGCTCCTACGAGCAGTACGTC. Translating gives CASTPRQGSYEQYV.

This clonotype was recorded at least ten times. V is TRBV15 and J is TRBJ1-6, with 9 bases identical to TRBD1. The trim removed 7 bases at V and 0 bases at J, leaving 7 bases unmatched. Looked up from germline, CDR1 is LNHNV and CDR2 is YYDKDF (reference sequence). The length of the CDR3 is 17 residues. CDR3 region: CATTRDRDSSYNSPLHF. CDR3 nucleotide sequence: TGTGCCACCACCCGGGACAGGGATAGCTCCTATAATTCACCCCTCCACTTT.

Ten or more counts support this clonotype. This rearrangement joins TRBV5-1 to TRBJ2-7; no clear D gene. Germline CDR1 and CDR2: SGHRS and YFSETQ. Trimming removed 0 bases at V and 2 bases at J, with 9 bases between. The CDR3 covers 14 residues. CDR3 amino acids: CASSLEAGPYEQYF. CDR3 nucleotides: TGCGCCAGCAGCTTGGAGGCCGGTCCCTACGAGCAGTACTTC.

This clonotype has ten or more counts. The chain recombines TRBV6-6 with TRBJ1-6; the D is unclear. Germline loops: CDR1 MNHNY, CDR2 SVGAGI (reference sequence). V gave up 4 bases and J gave up 11 bases, with 21 bases separating them. The CDR3 has 16 residues. Here the CDR3 reads CASSFFGEARDPPLHF. The CDR3 DNA follows: TGTGCCAGCAGTTTTTTCGGGGAAGCCCGCGATCCACCCCTCCACTTT.

This clonotype was seen a few times. The chain combines TRBV5-1 with TRBJ2-3; weak D call: TRBD2 (5 bases). There are 17 residues in the CDR3. Trimming took off 6 bases at V and 1 base at J, with 21 bases between the two ends. Germline V gives CDR1 SGHRS, CDR2 YFSETQ. The CDR3 DNA is TGCGCCAGCAATATAATCCCGACCATGGAGGGCACAGATACGCAGTATTTT. It is translated as CASNIIPTMEGTDTQYF. Looking up the rest from reference TRBV5-1 and TRBJ2-3 gives the full variable domain: KAGVTQTPRYLIKTRGQQVTLSCSPISGHRSVSWYQQTPGQGLQFLFEYFSETQRNKGNFPGRFSGRQFSNSRSEMNVSTLELGDSALYLCASNIIPTMEGTDTQYFGPGTRLTVL.

The chain recombines TRBV6-2 or TRBV6-3 with TRBJ2-3; D unclear. CDR1 and CDR2 from the germline V gene are MNHEY and SVGEGT. The CDR3 has 15 residues. Trimming stripped 5 bases from V and 1 base from J, with 13 bases between. The CDR3: CASSPAEWGTDTQYF. For the CDR3, the DNA is TGTGCCAGCAGTCCGGCGGAGTGGGGCACAGATACGCAGTATTTT.

The V gene is TRBV20-1, the J gene TRBJ1-1, with D hard to call. CDR3 length: 15 amino acids. V was pared by 3 bases and J by 3 bases, with 17 bases between. Germline V gene lookup returns CDR1 DFQATT and CDR2 SNEGSKA (reference sequence). The CDR3 is CSARAETSSHTEAFF. CDR3 DNA sequence: TGCAGTGCTAGGGCTGAGACCTCATCTCACACTGAAGCTTTCTTT.

Ten or more counts support this clonotype. V and J are TRBV9 and TRBJ1-4; D gene uncertain. The length of the CDR3 is 15 residues. V was clipped by 3 bases and J by 0 bases, with 9 bases between them. Per the germline V gene, CDR1 is SGDLS and CDR2 is YYNGEE. The CDR3, as DNA: TGTGCCAGCAGCGCAGATGGTGCAACTAATGAAAAACTGTTTTTT. The encoded protein is CASSADGATNEKLFF.

Only a few counts were recorded for this clonotype. This chain links TRBV7-2 with TRBJ1-2, with TRBD1 matching over 7 bases. Losses at the gene ends were 5 bases for V and 8 bases for J; bases not matched to a gene: 14. This CDR3 spans 15 amino acids. Germline V CDR1 and CDR2: SGHTA, FQGNSA. In nucleotides, the CDR3 is TGTGCCAGCAGCCCCCGGAGAGAGACAGGGCCCGGCTACACCTTC. Amino acids: CASSPRRETGPGYTF.

This clonotype occurred a few times. J is TRBJ1-4 and V is TRBV19; TRBD1 matches at 10 bases. In germline, CDR1 is LNHDA, CDR2 SQIVND (reference sequence). The CDR3 spans 14 residues. With V trimmed by 8 bases and J by 8 bases, 8 bases remained unmatched. For the CDR3, the DNA is TGTGCCAGTCGACAGACAGGGGGCAGCGAAAAACTGTTTTTT. Translation gives CASRQTGGSEKLFF. The full variable domain, its missing parts supplied by reference TRBV19 and TRBJ1-4, is DGGITQSPKYLFRKEGQNVTLSCEQNLNHDAMYWYRQDPGQGLRLIYYSQIVNDFQKGDIAEGYSVSREKKESFPLTVTSAQKNPTAFYLCASRQTGGSEKLFFGSGTQLSVL.

V usage is TRBV27 and J usage is TRBJ1-6, with a possible D match to TRBD1 (5 bases). This CDR3 comprises 14 residues. Trimming removed 3 bases from V and 7 bases from J, with 10 bases in between. The germline V gene encodes CDR1 MNHEY and CDR2 SMNVEV (reference sequence). The CDR3 coding sequence is TGTGCCAGCAGTTTCGGCAGGGTAAATTCACCCCTCCACTTT. Amino acid sequence: CASSFGRVNSPLHF.

In its sample, this clonotype was seen a few times. The genes are TRBV12-3 or TRBV12-4 and TRBJ1-1, with TRBD1 matching 9 bases. This CDR3 has 13 amino acids. The trim removed 6 bases at V and 7 bases at J, leaving 6 bases unmatched. Here the CDR3 DNA reads TGTGCCAGCAGCTGGGACAGGGACAGTGAAGCTTTCTTT. It encodes CASSWDRDSEAFF.

This clonotype has a handful of counts. The genes are TRBV9 and TRBJ1-2, with D hard to call. The CDR3 has 14 amino acids. The germline gives CDR1 SGDLS, CDR2 YYNGEE. V dropped 0 bases and J dropped 1 base, with 7 bases sitting between them. As DNA, the CDR3 is TGTGCCAGCAGCGTAGGGGGAGGTAACTATGGCTACACCTTC. It codes for CASSVGGGNYGYTF. Full variable domain (remainder filled in from reference TRBV9 and TRBJ1-2): DSGVTQTPKHLITATGQRVTLRCSPRSGDLSVYWYQQSLDQGLQFLIQYYNGEERAKGNILERFSAQQFPDLHSELNLSSLELGDSALYFCASSVGGGNYGYTFGSGTRLTVV.

The sample holds a few counts of this clonotype. The rearrangement joins TRBV7-9 to TRBJ2-2, with D unclear. The germline gives CDR1 SEHNR, CDR2 FQNEAQ (reference sequence). The CDR3 has 15 amino acids. The V gene lost 5 bases and the J gene lost 4 bases, with 14 bases spanning the gap. The CDR3 nucleotides read TGTGCCAGCAGCATCCGGGTCCCGATCACCGGGGAGCTGTTTTTT. Amino acid sequence: CASSIRVPITGELFF.

The genes are TRBV5-1 and TRBJ2-7; 10 bases agree with TRBD1. CDR1 and CDR2 (germline): SGHRS, YFSETQ. V lost 3 bases and J lost 3; bases outside the gene matches: 3. The CDR3 is made up of 14 amino acids. This chain's CDR3 is CASSSTGGNYEQYF. CDR3 DNA sequence: TGCGCCAGCAGCTCGACAGGGGGCAACTACGAGCAGTACTTC.

The chain recombines TRBV7-8 with TRBJ2-5; D is possibly TRBD1 (5 bases). Trimming removed 1 base from V and 2 bases from J, with 11 bases in between. Looked up from germline, CDR1 is SGHVS and CDR2 is FQNEAQ. CDR3 length: 15 amino acids. In DNA, the CDR3 is TGTGCCAGCAGCTTAGGTGCAGGGTGGCAAGAGACCCAGTACTTC. It specifies CASSLGAGWQETQYF.

This clonotype has only a few counts. This chain links TRBV25-1 with TRBJ2-1, with D maybe TRBD1 (6 bases). CDR3 length equals 15 residues. CDR1 MGHDK and CDR2 SYGVNS come from the germline V gene. Trimming pared 4 bases from V and 6 bases from J, leaving 16 bases between. The CDR3 loop is CASSAVGGSGNEQFF. The CDR3 DNA is TGTGCCAGCAGTGCCGTAGGGGGTAGTGGCAATGAGCAGTTCTTC.

This clonotype occurred many times. The chain is built from TRBV18 and TRBJ1-5, with 7 bases matching TRBD1. CDR3 size: 17 residues. The trim removed 2 bases at V and 5 bases at J, leaving 12 bases unmatched. Germline V gene sequence: CDR1 KGHSH, CDR2 LQKENI. This CDR3 is CASSPGGRGGTHQPQHF. The CDR3 nucleotides are TGTGCCAGCTCACCAGGGGGGCGAGGGGGCACGCATCAGCCCCAGCATTTT.

This clonotype came up many times. This chain connects TRBV12-3 or TRBV12-4 to TRBJ1-5; tentative D call: TRBD1 (5 bases). The CDR3 length is 15 residues. The V end was cut by 7 bases, the J end by 9 bases, with 22 bases between. The CDR3, as DNA: TGTGCCAGCACCGACAGCCCGAGACAAGGGCGGCCCCAGCATTTT. Translation: CASTDSPRQGRPQHF.

This clonotype was counted at least ten times. The chain carries TRBV6-2 or TRBV6-3 and TRBJ2-5; maybe TRBD2 (5 bases). The V gene's germline CDR1 is MNHEY and CDR2 SVGEGT. The ends were cut back, 5 bases at V and 1 base at J, with 11 bases in the middle. This CDR3 region has 14 residues. The CDR3 DNA reads as TGTGCCAGCAGTCAGGACTTCGCCCAAGAGACCCAGTACTTC. Its translation is CASSQDFAQETQYF.

This clonotype was found many times. The chain links TRBV12-3 or TRBV12-4 to TRBJ1-5; 7 bases are shared with TRBD1. V lost 6 bases, J lost 2 bases, and 1 base stayed unmatched. There are 13 residues in the CDR3. The CDR3 DNA follows: TGTGCCAGCAGGGGGACAGGCAATCAGCCCCAGCATTTT. Translated, it gives CASRGTGNQPQHF.

This clonotype was picked up a small number of times. The J gene is TRBJ2-3, the V gene TRBV6-4; D perhaps matches TRBD2 (5 bases). Looked up from germline, CDR1 is MRHNA and CDR2 is SNTAGT. The CDR3 covers 15 residues. V was cut by 2 bases and J by 0 bases, with 9 bases left in between. CDR3 protein: CASSDEGRSTDTQYF. The CDR3 DNA reads TGTGCCAGCAGTGACGAGGGCCGTAGCACAGATACGCAGTATTTT.

This clonotype was counted ten times or more. The rearrangement joins TRBV15 to TRBJ2-5; 7 nucleotides match TRBD1. Germline-derived CDR1 and CDR2 are LNHNV and YYDKDF (reference sequence). J lost 3 bases, V lost 1 base, and 5 bases had no gene match. The CDR3 runs to 15 residues. The DNA of the CDR3 is TGTGCCACCAGCAGAGGATCGACAGGGAAAGAGACCCAGTACTTC. It translates to CATSRGSTGKETQYF.